These 2 T cell receptor beta chains originate from one sample sequenced in a study of regulatory T cells in long-lasting Graves disease. Building the TCR beta libraries relied on iRepertoire HTBI primers, and CDR3 regions underwent Arm-PCR. TCRdb re-called the multiplex PCR reads with MiXCR, one entry per CDR3 protein. Among about 400,000 distinct CDR3 sequences listed, around 16% were seen once. The time point here: newly diagnosed GD, antithyroid drugs for less than 3 months. The TCR library was made from RNA that had been extracted from PBMCs in TRIzol. The source material was peripheral blood mononuclear cells (PBMCs), sampled at new diagnosis, from a patient treated with antithyroid drugs. These receptors came from a female donor with Graves disease.

This clonotype was counted only a few times. The V and J genes are TRBV19 and TRBJ2-1, with 12 bases lining up with TRBD2. This CDR3 spans 14 amino acids. The trim removed 7 bases at V and 8 bases at J, leaving 6 bases unmatched. Germline CDR1 LNHDA, CDR2 SQIVND (reference sequence). The CDR3 sequence: CASTSLAGGYEQFF. DNA for the CDR3: TGTGCCAGTACCTCTCTAGCGGGAGGGTATGAGCAGTTCTTC.

The sample holds many counts of this clonotype. This rearrangement joins TRBV5-1 to TRBJ1-1, with D uncertain. CDR1 and CDR2 (germline): SGHRS, YFSETQ. V was clipped by 4 bases and J by 8 bases, with 15 bases between them. The length of the CDR3 is 13 residues. The CDR3 protein is CASSLDGPPEAFF. As DNA, the CDR3 is TGCGCCAGCAGCCTCGACGGGCCGCCCGAAGCTTTCTTT.